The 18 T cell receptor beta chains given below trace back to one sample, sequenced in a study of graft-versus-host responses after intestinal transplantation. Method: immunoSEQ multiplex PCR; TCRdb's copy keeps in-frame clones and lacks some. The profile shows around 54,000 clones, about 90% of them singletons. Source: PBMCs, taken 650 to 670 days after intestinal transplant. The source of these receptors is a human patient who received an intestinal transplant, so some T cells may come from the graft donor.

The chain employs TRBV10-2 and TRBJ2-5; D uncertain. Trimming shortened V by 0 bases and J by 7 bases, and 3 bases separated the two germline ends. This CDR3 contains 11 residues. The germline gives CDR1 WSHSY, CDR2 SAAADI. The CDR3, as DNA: TGCGCCAGCAGTGAGTCTCGGACCCAGTACTTC. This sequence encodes CASSESRTQYF.

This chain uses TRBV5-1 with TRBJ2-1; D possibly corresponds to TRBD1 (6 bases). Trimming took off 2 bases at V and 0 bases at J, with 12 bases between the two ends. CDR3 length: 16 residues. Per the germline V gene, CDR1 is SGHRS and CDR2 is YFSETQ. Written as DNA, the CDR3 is TGCGCCAGCAGCTTCGGCGCCAGGGGCTCCTACAATGAGCAGTTCTTC. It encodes CASSFGARGSYNEQFF.

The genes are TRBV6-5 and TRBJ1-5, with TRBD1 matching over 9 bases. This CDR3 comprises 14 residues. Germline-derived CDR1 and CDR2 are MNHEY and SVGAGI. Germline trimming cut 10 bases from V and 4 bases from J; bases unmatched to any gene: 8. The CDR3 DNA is TGTGCCATCAGGGACAGGGAGGGGAATCAGCCCCAGCATTTT. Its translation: CAIRDREGNQPQHF.

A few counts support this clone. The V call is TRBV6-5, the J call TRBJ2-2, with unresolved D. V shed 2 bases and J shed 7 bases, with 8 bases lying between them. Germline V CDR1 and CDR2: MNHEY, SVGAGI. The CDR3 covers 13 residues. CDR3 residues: CASSYNVDGELFF. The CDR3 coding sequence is TGTGCCAGCAGTTACAACGTGGACGGGGAGCTGTTTTTT.

The CDR3 loop is CASSFPREGEKLFF. CDR3 in DNA: TGTGCCAGCAGCTTCCCCAGGGAGGGTGAAAAACTGTTTTTT. The chain recombines TRBV7-9 with TRBJ1-4; weak D call: TRBD1 (5 bases). Germline V gene data show CDR1 as SEHNR and CDR2 as FQNEAQ (reference sequence). V was clipped by 3 bases and J by 7 bases, with 12 bases between them. The CDR3 runs 14 residues. Based on the CDR3 plus reference TRBV7-9 and TRBJ1-4, the full variable domain is DTGVSQNPRHKITKRGQNVTFRCDPISEHNRLYWYRQTLGQGPEFLTYFQNEAQLEKSRLLSDRFSAERPKGSFSTLEIQRTEQGDSAMYLCASSFPREGEKLFFGSGTQLSVL.

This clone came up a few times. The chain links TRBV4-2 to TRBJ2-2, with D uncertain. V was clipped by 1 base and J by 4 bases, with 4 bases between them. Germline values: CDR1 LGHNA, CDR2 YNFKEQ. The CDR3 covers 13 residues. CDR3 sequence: CASSQVSTGELFF. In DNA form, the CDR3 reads TGTGCCAGCAGCCAAGTTTCCACCGGGGAGCTGTTTTTT.

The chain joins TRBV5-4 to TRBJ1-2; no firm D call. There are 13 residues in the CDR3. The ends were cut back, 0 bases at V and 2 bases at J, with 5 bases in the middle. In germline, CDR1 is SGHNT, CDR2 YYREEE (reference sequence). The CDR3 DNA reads TGTGCCAGCAGCTTGGGCACCAACTATGGCTACACCTTC. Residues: CASSLGTNYGYTF.

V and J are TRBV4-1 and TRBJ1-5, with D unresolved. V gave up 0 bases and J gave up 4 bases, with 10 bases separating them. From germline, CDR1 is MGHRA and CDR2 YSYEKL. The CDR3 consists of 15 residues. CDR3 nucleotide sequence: TGCGCCAGCAGCCAAGATCTGGGAGCTAATCAGCCCCAGCATTTT. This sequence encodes CASSQDLGANQPQHF.

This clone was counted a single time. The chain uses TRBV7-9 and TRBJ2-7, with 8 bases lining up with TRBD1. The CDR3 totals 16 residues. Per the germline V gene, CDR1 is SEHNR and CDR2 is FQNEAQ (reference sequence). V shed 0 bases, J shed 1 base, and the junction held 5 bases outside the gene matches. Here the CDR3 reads CASSLAAGGSSYEQYF. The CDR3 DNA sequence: TGTGCCAGCAGCTTAGCCGCAGGGGGCTCATCCTACGAGCAGTACTTC.

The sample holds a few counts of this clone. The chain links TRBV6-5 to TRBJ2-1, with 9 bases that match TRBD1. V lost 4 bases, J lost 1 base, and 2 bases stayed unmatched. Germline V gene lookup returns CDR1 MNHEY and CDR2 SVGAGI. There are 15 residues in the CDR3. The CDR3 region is CASSSGQGSYNEQFF. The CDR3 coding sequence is TGTGCCAGCAGTTCGGGACAGGGTTCCTACAATGAGCAGTTCTTC.

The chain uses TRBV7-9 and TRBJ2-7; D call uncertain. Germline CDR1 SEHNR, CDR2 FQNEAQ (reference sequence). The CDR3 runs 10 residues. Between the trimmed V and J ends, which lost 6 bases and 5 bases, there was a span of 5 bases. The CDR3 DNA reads TGTGCCAGCAGTGTGGACGAGCAGTACTTC. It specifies CASSVDEQYF.

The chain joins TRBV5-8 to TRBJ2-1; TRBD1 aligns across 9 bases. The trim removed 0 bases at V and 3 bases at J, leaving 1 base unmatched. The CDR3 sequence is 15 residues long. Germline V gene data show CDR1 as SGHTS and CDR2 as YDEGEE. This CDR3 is CASSLGDRVYNEQFF. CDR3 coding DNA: TGTGCCAGCAGCTTGGGGGACAGGGTCTACAATGAGCAGTTCTTC.

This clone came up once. The CDR3 DNA is TGCGCCAGCAGCGTTCCGGGGACAGGGAACACCGGGGAGCTGTTTTTT. Translated, it gives CASSVPGTGNTGELFF. The rearrangement links TRBV5-1 to TRBJ2-2, with 8 nucleotides matching TRBD1. Per germline, CDR1 SGHRS and CDR2 YFSETQ. V shed 4 bases, J shed 1 base, and the junction held 6 bases outside the gene matches. CDR3 size: 16 residues.

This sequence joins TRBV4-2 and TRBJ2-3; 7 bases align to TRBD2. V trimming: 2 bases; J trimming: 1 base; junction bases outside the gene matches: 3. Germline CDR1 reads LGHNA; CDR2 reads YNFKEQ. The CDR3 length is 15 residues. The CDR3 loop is CASSQSRGGTDTQYF. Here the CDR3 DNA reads TGTGCCAGCAGCCAATCCCGGGGGGGCACAGATACGCAGTATTTT.

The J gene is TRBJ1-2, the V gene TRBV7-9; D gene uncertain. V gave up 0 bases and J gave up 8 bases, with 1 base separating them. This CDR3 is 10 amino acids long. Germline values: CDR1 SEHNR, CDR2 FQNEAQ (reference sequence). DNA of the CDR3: TGTGCCAGCAGCTTAGCGGGCTACACCTTC. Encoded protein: CASSLAGYTF.

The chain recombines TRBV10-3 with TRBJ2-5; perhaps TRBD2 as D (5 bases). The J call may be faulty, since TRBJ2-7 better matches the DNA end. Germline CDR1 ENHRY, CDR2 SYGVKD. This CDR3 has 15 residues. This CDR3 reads CAISERLGLRLEQYF. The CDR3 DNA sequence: TGTGCCATCAGTGAGCGATTAGGACTCCGCCTCGAGCAGTACTTC.

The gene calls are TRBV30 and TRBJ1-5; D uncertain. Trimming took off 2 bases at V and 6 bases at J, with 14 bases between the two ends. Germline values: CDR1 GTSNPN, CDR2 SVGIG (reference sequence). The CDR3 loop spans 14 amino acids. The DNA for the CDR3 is TGTGCCTGGAGTCCTCCAGGTTACGGTCAGCCCCAGCATTTT. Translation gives CAWSPPGYGQPQHF.

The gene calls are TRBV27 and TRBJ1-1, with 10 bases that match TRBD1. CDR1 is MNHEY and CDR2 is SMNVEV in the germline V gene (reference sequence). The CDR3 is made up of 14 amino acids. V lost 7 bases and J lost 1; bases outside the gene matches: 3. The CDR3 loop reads CASTRQGANTEAFF. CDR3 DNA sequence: TGTGCCAGCACCAGACAGGGGGCGAACACTGAAGCTTTCTTT.